This T cell receptor (beta chain) was obtained from a study of T cells after yellow fever vaccination. The CDR3 runs to 13 residues. CDR1 is SEHNR and CDR2 is FQNEAQ in the germline V gene (reference sequence). The germline V and J ends were trimmed by 8 bases and 1 base, with 11 bases remaining between them. TCRdb recomputed calls from the 5' RACE reads with MiXCR, one row per CDR3 protein. The sample gives approximately 600,000 distinct CDR3 sequences, more than 9% of which show up once; 15% is in the top ten. This TCR derives from a man aged 25 to 45 who received the YFV17D yellow fever vaccine. The chain combines TRBV7-9 with TRBJ1-1, with D unresolved. The sample was PBMCs, taken on the day of the yellow fever booster vaccination. The CDR3 sequence: CASVWNQNTEAFF. CDR3 DNA sequence: TGTGCCAGCGTCTGGAACCAGAACACTGAAGCTTTCTTT.